This passage covers 10 T cell receptor beta chains from one sample sequenced in a study of T-cell reconstitution after alpha-beta-depleted transplantation in children. TCRbeta library preparation incorporated unique molecular identifiers. TCRdb used MiXCR to reprocess the PCR reads, holding one entry per CDR3 protein. Among about 830,000 distinct CDR3 sequences listed, less than 20% were seen once. The sample consisted of PBMCs, mostly from graft donor cells, taken 360 days after TCRalphabeta/CD19-depleted stem cell transplant. Receptors originate from a male patient younger than 18 who had a stem cell transplant for acute lymphoblastic leukemia, so the T cells may come from the graft donor.

This clonotype was observed a few times. CDR3 nucleotides: TGTGCCAGCAGTAGGGGACGGTCTCCCTACGCATACGAGCAGTACTTC. As protein: CASSRGRSPYAYEQYF. This chain connects TRBV2 to TRBJ2-7; D tentatively reads TRBD1 or TRBD2 (5 bases each). Between the trimmed V and J ends, which lost 5 bases and 4 bases, there was a span of 21 bases. The CDR3 consists of 16 residues. Germline CDR1 reads SNHLY; CDR2 reads FYNNEI. Full variable domain (rest looked up from reference TRBV2 and TRBJ2-7): EPEVTQTPSHQVTQMGQEVILRCVPISNHLYFYWYRQILGQKVEFLVSFYNNEISEKSEIFDDQFSVERPDGSNFTLKIRSTKLEDSAMYFCASSRGRSPYAYEQYFGPGTRLTVT.

The J gene is TRBJ2-1, the V gene TRBV24-1; 10 bases align to TRBD1. The length of the CDR3 is 13 residues. The V gene end was trimmed by 8 bases and the J gene end by 8 bases; junction bases not matched to a gene: 5. Germline CDR1 KGHDR, CDR2 SFDVKD. CDR3 in amino acids: CATTPTGGDEQFF. CDR3 nucleotide sequence: TGTGCCACCACCCCGACAGGGGGCGATGAGCAGTTCTTC.

In this sample, this clonotype turned up a few times. The rearrangement links TRBV9 to TRBJ2-7; TRBD2 might be the D (6 bases). V was trimmed by 3 bases and J by 3 bases, leaving 13 bases between them. Germline V gives CDR1 SGDLS, CDR2 YYNGEE. The CDR3 is 14 residues long. DNA of the CDR3: TGTGCCAGCAGCGAAACGGGAGAAGGCTACGAGCAGTACTTC. As protein: CASSETGEGYEQYF.

This clonotype was observed at least ten times. The rearrangement links TRBV29-1 to TRBJ2-1; 9 positions match TRBD1. Germline V gene sequence: CDR1 SQVTM, CDR2 ANQGSEA. V lost 8 bases to trimming and J lost 6 bases; unmatched junction nucleotides: 5. CDR3 size: 12 residues. The CDR3 reads CSFWTGVNEQFF. DNA for the CDR3: TGCAGCTTCTGGACAGGGGTCAATGAGCAGTTCTTC.

The chain couples TRBV7-8 to TRBJ2-1, with 10 bases fitting TRBD2. Germline loops: CDR1 SGHVS, CDR2 FQNEAQ. V lost 6 bases, J lost 7 bases, and 12 bases stayed unmatched. This CDR3 region has 16 residues. Written as DNA, the CDR3 is TGTGCCAGCAGAGTCGGAGCGGGAGGGGAATCGAATGAGCAGTTCTTC. It yields the protein CASRVGAGGESNEQFF. The full variable domain, with the rest looked up from reference TRBV7-8 and TRBJ2-1, is GAGVSQSPRYKVAKRGQDVALRCDPISGHVSLFWYQQALGQGPEFLTYFQNEAQLDKSGLPSDRFFAERPEGSVSTLKIQRTQQEDSAVYLCASRVGAGGESNEQFFGPGTRLTVL.

This clonotype was counted at least ten times. The CDR3 protein is CATSRITSSYNEQFF. The DNA of the CDR3 is TGTGCCACCAGCAGAATCACCTCGTCCTACAATGAGCAGTTCTTC. V and J are TRBV15 and TRBJ2-1; unclear D gene. V lost 2 bases, J lost 1 base, and 9 bases lay in between. The germline gives CDR1 LNHNV, CDR2 YYDKDF (reference sequence). The CDR3 spans 15 residues.

This clonotype was seen a few times. The CDR3 DNA is TGTGCCAGCAGTTTAAAGAGCTGGGAGGTAGAGACCCAGTACTTC. Amino acids: CASSLKSWEVETQYF. This chain connects TRBV27 to TRBJ2-5; possibly TRBD2 for D (6 bases). This CDR3 has 15 residues. Germline values: CDR1 MNHEY, CDR2 SMNVEV (reference sequence). Trimming took 2 bases from V and 4 from J, leaving 14 bases between them.

The chain employs TRBV15 and TRBJ2-6; 12 bases map to TRBD1. There are 21 residues in the CDR3. V dropped 2 bases and J dropped 1; count of bases not matched to a gene: 12. Germline CDR1 is LNHNV and CDR2 is YYDKDF (reference sequence). CDR3 loop: CATSRTPGTGGTISGANVLTF. In nucleotides, the CDR3 is TGTGCCACCAGCAGAACCCCGGGGACAGGGGGCACCATTTCTGGGGCCAACGTCCTGACTTTC.

V gene TRBV10-3 combines with J gene TRBJ2-1; 11 bases are a match to TRBD2. The CDR3 covers 14 residues. From germline, CDR1 is ENHRY and CDR2 SYGVKD. Trimming removed 6 bases from V and 10 bases from J; junction bases left unmatched: 8. DNA for the CDR3: TGTGCCATCAGCGAAATAGCGGGAGGGGGGGAGCAGTTCTTC. Its protein is CAISEIAGGGEQFF.

In this sample, this clonotype turned up a few times. This chain links TRBV20-1 with TRBJ2-3, with no clear D. CDR3 length equals 11 residues. CDR1 is DFQATT, CDR2 SNEGSKA, per germline (reference sequence). Trimming left V 6 bases short and J 2 bases short, with 6 bases between. The CDR3 region is CSATYTDTQYF. CDR3 bases: TGCAGTGCCACCTACACAGATACGCAGTATTTT.